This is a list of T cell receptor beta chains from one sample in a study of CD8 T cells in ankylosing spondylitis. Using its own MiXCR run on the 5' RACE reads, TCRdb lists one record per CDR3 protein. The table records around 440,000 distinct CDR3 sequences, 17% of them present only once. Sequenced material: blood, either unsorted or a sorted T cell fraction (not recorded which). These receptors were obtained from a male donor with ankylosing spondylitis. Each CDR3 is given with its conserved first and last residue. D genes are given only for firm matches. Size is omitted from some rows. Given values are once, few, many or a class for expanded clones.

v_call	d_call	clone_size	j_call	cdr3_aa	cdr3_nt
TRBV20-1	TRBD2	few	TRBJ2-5	CSASLRLASETQYF	TGCAGTGCTAGTTTAAGACTAGCGTCAGAGACCCAGTACTTC
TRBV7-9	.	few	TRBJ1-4	CAGQGSGEKLFF	TGTGCCGGCCAGGGGAGTGGTGAAAAACTGTTTTTT
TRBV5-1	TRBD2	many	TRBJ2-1	CASSEPTSGNNNEQFF	TGCGCCAGCAGCGAGCCGACTAGCGGGAACAATAATGAGCAGTTCTTC
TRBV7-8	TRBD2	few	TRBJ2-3	CASSLWTSGTDTQYF	TGTGCCAGCAGCTTGTGGACTAGCGGCACAGATACGCAGTATTTT
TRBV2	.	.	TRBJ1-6	CASSEQAYNSPLHF	TGTGCCAGCAGTGAACAGGCGTATAATTCACCCCTCCACTTT
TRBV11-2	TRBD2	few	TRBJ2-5	CASSTLAGDKETQYF	TGTGCCAGCAGCACCCTAGCGGGAGATAAAGAGACCCAGTACTTC
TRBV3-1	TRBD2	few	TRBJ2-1	CASSQEGGVAGGYNEQFF	TGTGCCAGCAGCCAAGAGGGGGGAGTAGCGGGAGGCTACAATGAGCAGTTCTTC
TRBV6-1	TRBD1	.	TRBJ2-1	CASSEQGAGYNEQFF	TGTGCCAGCAGTGAACAGGGGGCCGGTTACAATGAGCAGTTCTTC
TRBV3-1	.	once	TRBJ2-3	CASSQALEGTQYF	TGTGCCAGCAGCCAAGCGTTAGAAGGTACGCAGTATTTT
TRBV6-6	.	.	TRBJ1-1	CASRPRDTEAFF	TGTGCCAGCAGGCCGCGGGACACTGAAGCTTTCTTT
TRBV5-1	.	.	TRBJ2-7	CASSSANYEQYF	TGCGCCAGCAGCTCGGCAAACTACGAGCAGTACTTC
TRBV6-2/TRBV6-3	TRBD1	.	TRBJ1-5	CASSSRQGAQPQHF	TGTGCCAGCAGCTCCAGACAGGGGGCTCAGCCCCAGCATTTT
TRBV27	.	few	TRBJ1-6	CASSLHAGTPNSPLHF	TGTGCCAGCAGTTTACACGCCGGGACTCCAAATTCACCCCTCCACTTT
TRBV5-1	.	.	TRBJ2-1	CASSKWGRSRSDEQFF	TGCGCCAGCAGCAAATGGGGGAGATCTCGTTCGGATGAGCAGTTCTTC
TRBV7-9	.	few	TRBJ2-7	CASSSLPSYEQYF	TGTGCCAGCAGCTCCCTTCCCTCCTACGAGCAGTACTTC